This T cell receptor (beta chain) originates from a study of radiation and T cells in renal cell carcinoma. Measured with immunoSEQ multiplex PCR; TCRdb has only the in-frame clones, and not every one. Of 140,000 to 150,000 clones detected, 86% appear once; the ten largest clones hold 17%. Time point meaning: blood 4 weeks post-SBRT, at nephrectomy. The treatment was: 15 Gy SBRT to primary tumor, nephrectomy 4 weeks later. This TCR was sampled from a woman between 45 and 65 years old with renal cell carcinoma. This material consisted of blood, taken from a patient whose treatment included radiotherapy and nephrectomy.

The CDR3 loop reads CASSETRKNTEAFF. CDR3 DNA sequence: TGCGCCAGCAGTGAGACAAGAAAGAACACTGAAGCTTTCTTT. This rearrangement joins TRBV10-1 to TRBJ1-1; no reliable D call. The CDR3 has 14 residues. Germline-derived CDR1 and CDR2 are WNHNN and SYGVQD (reference sequence). V was pared by 2 bases and J by 1 base, with 8 bases between.